Presented here are 12 T cell receptor beta chains from one specimen sequenced in a study of T-cell memory formation after mild COVID-19. TCRdb ran MiXCR on the 5' RACE reads and lists one entry per CDR3 protein. The sample lists more than 250,000 distinct CDR3 sequences; approximately 16% were seen once. The source material was PBMCs or a T cell subset sorted from them (not recorded which). The receptors derive from a man aged 18 to 29 who had mild COVID-19 (a few samples of this study predate the infection). Cell type and time point are not known.

This rearrangement joins TRBV6-1 to TRBJ2-1, with 8 bases matching TRBD2. CDR1 is MNHNS, CDR2 SASEGT, per germline. V lost 5 bases, J lost 6 bases, and 12 bases stayed unmatched. The CDR3 runs to 16 residues. The DNA of the CDR3 is TGTGCCAGCAGTCTTCCTCCCCGGGGGGGCCTCAATGAGCAGTTCTTC. Protein sequence: CASSLPPRGGLNEQFF.

In its sample, this clonotype was seen a few times. The rearrangement links TRBV29-1 to TRBJ2-5; D may match TRBD1 or TRBD2 (5 bases each). Germline lookup yields CDR1 SQVTM and CDR2 ANQGSEA. There are 13 residues in the CDR3. V was cut by 3 bases and J by 2 bases, with 10 bases left in between. The CDR3 here is CSVDQGEQETQYF. The CDR3 nucleotides are TGCAGCGTTGACCAAGGGGAGCAAGAGACCCAGTACTTC. Combining the CDR3 with reference TRBV29-1 and TRBJ2-5 gives the whole variable domain SAVISQKPSRDICQRGTSLTIQCQVDSQVTMMFWYRQQPGQSLTLIATANQGSEATYESGFVIDKFPISRPNLTFSTLTVSNMSPEDSSIYLCSVDQGEQETQYFGPGTRLLVL.

This clonotype was observed a handful of times. The chain couples TRBV7-3 to TRBJ2-1, with D possibly matching TRBD2 (6 bases). In germline, CDR1 is SGHTA, CDR2 FQGTGA. The CDR3 loop spans 16 amino acids. V lost 1 base and J lost 4, with 14 bases in between. CDR3 residues: CASSLNPAGDYNEQFF. Here the CDR3 DNA reads TGTGCCAGCAGCTTAAATCCAGCGGGCGATTACAATGAGCAGTTCTTC.

As DNA, the CDR3 is TGTGCCAGCAGCAGGCTGAACACCGGGGAGCTGTTTTTT. This translates into CASSRLNTGELFF. This chain connects TRBV12-3 or TRBV12-4 to TRBJ2-2; D is uncertain. V dropped 6 bases and J dropped 1 base, with 6 bases sitting between them. CDR3 length: 13 residues.

At least ten counts were recorded for this clonotype. V and J are TRBV24-1 and TRBJ2-2; the D gene is possibly TRBD1 (5 bases). Per germline, CDR1 KGHDR and CDR2 SFDVKD. The CDR3 loop spans 15 amino acids. Trimming took off 5 bases at V and 2 bases at J, with 11 bases between the two ends. Here the CDR3 DNA reads TGTGCCACCAGTGGACCCGACAGTAACACCGGGGAGCTGTTTTTT. Residues: CATSGPDSNTGELFF.

A few counts support this clonotype. The gene calls are TRBV27 and TRBJ1-1, with a tentative D call TRBD1 (5 bases). Trimming shortened V by 6 bases and J by 6 bases, and 11 bases separated the two germline ends. The CDR3 length is 12 residues. Per germline, CDR1 MNHEY and CDR2 SMNVEV (reference sequence). CDR3 nucleotide sequence: TGTGCCAGCAGCTCAGACAGATCTGAAGCTTTCTTT. It translates to CASSSDRSEAFF.

The sample holds a few counts of this clonotype. The rearrangement joins TRBV5-1 to TRBJ1-4, with D maybe TRBD1 (5 bases). Trimming left V 0 bases short and J 6 bases short, with 15 bases between. Per germline, CDR1 SGHRS and CDR2 YFSETQ. CDR3 length: 16 amino acids. The CDR3 loop is CASSLGFSGMDEKLFF. CDR3 in DNA: TGCGCCAGCAGCTTGGGCTTCTCAGGGATGGATGAAAAACTGTTTTTT.

In the case of this clonotype: This may come from a read error, since a much larger clone is one base off. This sequence joins TRBV11-3 and TRBJ2-1; the D gene is possibly TRBD2 (5 bases). CDR3 length: 14 residues. Germline V gives CDR1 SGHNT, CDR2 YENEEA. The CDR3: CASSRDGVDNEHFF. The CDR3 nucleotides are TGTGCCAGCAGCCGAGACGGGGTAGACAATGAGCATTTCTTC.

This clonotype has just a few counts. This rearrangement joins TRBV7-2 to TRBJ2-5; D unclear. The CDR3 extends over 13 amino acids. Germline CDR1 reads SGHTA; CDR2 reads FQGNSA. V shed 1 base and J shed 5 bases, with 8 bases lying between them. The DNA of the CDR3 is TGTGCCAGCAGCTTAGTGTTCGGCGAGACCCAGTACTTC. Its translation: CASSLVFGETQYF.

This clonotype was observed a few times. The rearrangement uses TRBV11-2 and TRBJ1-2; D is uncertain. Germline-derived CDR1 and CDR2 are SGHAT and FQNNGV. CDR3 length: 14 amino acids. Trimming left V 1 base short and J 7 bases short, with 13 bases between. CDR3 sequence (DNA): TGTGCCAGCAGCTTAGGTAACAGTCTGACTGGCTACACCTTC. It codes for CASSLGNSLTGYTF.

The DNA for the CDR3 is TGTGCCAGCAGCCACAGGACAGGGAACACTGAAGCTTTCTTT. It encodes CASSHRTGNTEAFF. This chain connects TRBV3-1 to TRBJ1-1; 7 bases line up with TRBD1. This CDR3 region has 14 residues. V trimming: 3 bases; J trimming: 1 base; junction bases outside the gene matches: 2. Germline CDR1 reads LGHDT; CDR2 reads YNNKEL (reference sequence).

This clonotype appeared many times. The chain links TRBV7-9 to TRBJ2-5; tentative D call: TRBD1 (5 bases). V was pared by 0 bases and J by 4 bases, with 6 bases between. Germline CDR1 SEHNR, CDR2 FQNEAQ (reference sequence). The CDR3 spans 13 residues. CDR3 bases: TGTGCCAGCAGCTTAGCAGGGGCAGAGACCCAGTACTTC. This translates into CASSLAGAETQYF. The full variable domain, rest sourced from reference TRBV7-9 and TRBJ2-5, is DTGVSQNPRHKITKRGQNVTFRCDPISEHNRLYWYRQTLGQGPEFLTYFQNEAQLEKSRLLSDRFSAERPKGSFSTLEIQRTEQGDSAMYLCASSLAGAETQYFGPGTRLLVL.